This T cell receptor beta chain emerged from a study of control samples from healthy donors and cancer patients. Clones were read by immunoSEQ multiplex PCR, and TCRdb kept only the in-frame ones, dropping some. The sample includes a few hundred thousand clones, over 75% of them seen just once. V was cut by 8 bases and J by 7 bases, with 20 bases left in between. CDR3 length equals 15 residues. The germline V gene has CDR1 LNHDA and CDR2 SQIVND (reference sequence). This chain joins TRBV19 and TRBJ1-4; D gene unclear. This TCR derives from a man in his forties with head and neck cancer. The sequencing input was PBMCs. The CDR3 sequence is CASVAMVGVGEKLFF. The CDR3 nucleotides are TGTGCCAGTGTTGCGATGGTCGGGGTCGGTGAAAAACTGTTTTTT.